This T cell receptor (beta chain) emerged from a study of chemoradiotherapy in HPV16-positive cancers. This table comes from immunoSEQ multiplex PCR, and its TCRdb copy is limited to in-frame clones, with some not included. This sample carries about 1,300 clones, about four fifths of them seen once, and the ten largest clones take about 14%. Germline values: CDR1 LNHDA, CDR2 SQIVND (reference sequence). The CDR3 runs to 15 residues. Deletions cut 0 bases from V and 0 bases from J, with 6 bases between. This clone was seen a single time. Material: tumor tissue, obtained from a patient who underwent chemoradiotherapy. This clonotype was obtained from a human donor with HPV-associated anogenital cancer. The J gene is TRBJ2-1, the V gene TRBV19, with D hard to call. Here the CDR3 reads CASSIDRSSYNEQFF. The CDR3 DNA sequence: TGTGCCAGTAGTATAGACCGGAGCTCCTACAATGAGCAGTTCTTC.